A selection of T cell receptor beta chains follows, all from one sample in a study of T cell responses to AZD1222 COVID-19 vaccine. The method was immunoSEQ multiplex PCR; TCRdb's version includes in-frame clones alone and lacks a portion of them. Of over 120,000 clones in the sample, roughly 92% were seen once. The sample was peripheral blood, taken on day 0 of AZD1222 vaccination. The receptor source for this set is an adult in good health. Both conserved end residues are part of each CDR3. D genes are given only for firm matches. Part of the rows lack a size; the others show once, few, many or a class for expanded clones.

cdr3_length: 13
v_call: TRBV28
d_call: .
j_call: TRBJ1-5
clone_size: .
cdr3_nt: TGTGCCAGCGAGGGTGGGGGCAATCAGCCCCAGCATTTT
cdr3_aa: CASEGGGNQPQHF

cdr3_length: 16
v_call: TRBV19
d_call: TRBD2
j_call: TRBJ2-7
clone_size: .
cdr3_nt: TGTGCCAGTACCAGACTAGCGGGAGACCCCCCCTACGAGCAGTACTTC
cdr3_aa: CASTRLAGDPPYEQYF

cdr3_length: 17
v_call: TRBV3-1/TRBV3-2
d_call: TRBD2
j_call: TRBJ2-5
clone_size: .
cdr3_nt: TGTGCCAGCAGCCAAGGGACTCATAGCGGGAGGACGGAGACCCAGTACTTC
cdr3_aa: CASSQGTHSGRTETQYF

cdr3_length: 16
v_call: TRBV5-1
d_call: TRBD1
j_call: TRBJ2-1
clone_size: .
cdr3_nt: TGCGCCAGCAATGCTCGATCCGGACAGGGTTGGGATGGGCAGTTCTTC
cdr3_aa: CASNARSGQGWDGQFF

cdr3_length: 13
v_call: TRBV6-5
d_call: TRBD1
j_call: TRBJ1-2
clone_size: .
cdr3_nt: TGTGCCAGCACCGGTGGGACAGTTTATGGCTACACCTTC
cdr3_aa: CASTGGTVYGYTF

cdr3_length: 12
v_call: TRBV28
d_call: .
j_call: TRBJ1-1
clone_size: few
cdr3_nt: TGTGCCAGCAGTTTACAGGGGCCTGAAGCTTTCTTT
cdr3_aa: CASSLQGPEAFF

cdr3_length: 16
v_call: TRBV6-1
d_call: .
j_call: TRBJ2-2
clone_size: medium-sized
cdr3_nt: TGTGCCAGCAGTGAAGACTGGCAGGGAAGCACCGGGGAGCTGTTTTTT
cdr3_aa: CASSEDWQGSTGELFF

cdr3_length: 15
v_call: TRBV2
d_call: .
j_call: TRBJ2-1
clone_size: .
cdr3_nt: TGTGCCAGCAGTGAGTTAGCGAGCTCCTACAATGAGCAGTTCTTC
cdr3_aa: CASSELASSYNEQFF

cdr3_length: 13
v_call: TRBV11-1
d_call: .
j_call: TRBJ2-7
clone_size: .
cdr3_nt: TGTGCCAGCAGCTCTCTGGCTTTCTACGAGCAGTACTTC
cdr3_aa: CASSSLAFYEQYF

cdr3_length: 10
v_call: TRBV30
d_call: .
j_call: TRBJ1-2
clone_size: .
cdr3_nt: TGTGCCCGGCGGGCGGGTGGCTACACCTTC
cdr3_aa: CARRAGGYTF

cdr3_length: 16
v_call: TRBV9
d_call: TRBD1
j_call: TRBJ2-1
clone_size: once
cdr3_nt: TGTGCCAGCAGCGTAACGGGGACAGCCTCCTACAATGAGCAGTTCTTC
cdr3_aa: CASSVTGTASYNEQFF

cdr3_length: 14
v_call: TRBV4-1
d_call: .
j_call: TRBJ1-1
clone_size: .
cdr3_nt: TGCGCCAGCAGCCAATTCCGGGGGTACACTGAAGCTTTCTTT
cdr3_aa: CASSQFRGYTEAFF

cdr3_length: 12
v_call: TRBV3-1/TRBV3-2
d_call: TRBD1
j_call: TRBJ2-7
clone_size: .
cdr3_nt: TGTGCCAGCAGCTATCGGACAGGCGTGCAGTACTTC
cdr3_aa: CASSYRTGVQYF

cdr3_length: 13
v_call: TRBV5-6
d_call: TRBD1
j_call: TRBJ1-1
clone_size: .
cdr3_nt: TGTGCCAGCAGCGCGGGACAGCTCACTGAAGCTTTCTTT
cdr3_aa: CASSAGQLTEAFF

cdr3_length: 11
v_call: TRBV20-1
d_call: .
j_call: TRBJ2-5
clone_size: .
cdr3_nt: TGCAGTGCCGAGGGGCAAGAGACCCAGTACTTC
cdr3_aa: CSAEGQETQYF

cdr3_length: 14
v_call: TRBV7-2
d_call: .
j_call: TRBJ1-5
clone_size: .
cdr3_nt: TGTGCCAGCGAGGGGGAGGGCGGCAATCAGCCCCAGCATTTT
cdr3_aa: CASEGEGGNQPQHF

cdr3_length: 15
v_call: TRBV27
d_call: TRBD2
j_call: TRBJ2-1
clone_size: .
cdr3_nt: TGTGCCAGCAGGTCCGGGACTAGCGGATACAATGAGCAGTTCTTC
cdr3_aa: CASRSGTSGYNEQFF

cdr3_length: 13
v_call: TRBV6-4
d_call: .
j_call: TRBJ2-3
clone_size: .
cdr3_nt: TGTGCCAGCAGTGAAGGAGGGGCAGATACGCAGTATTTT
cdr3_aa: CASSEGGADTQYF

cdr3_length: 12
v_call: TRBV2
d_call: .
j_call: TRBJ2-4
clone_size: .
cdr3_nt: TGTGCCATCGGGACAGCCAAAAACATTCAGTACTTC
cdr3_aa: CAIGTAKNIQYF

cdr3_length: 14
v_call: TRBV28
d_call: TRBD1
j_call: TRBJ2-7
clone_size: .
cdr3_nt: TGTGCCAGCAGATATGACAGGGGGCTCTACGAGCAGTACTTC
cdr3_aa: CASRYDRGLYEQYF

cdr3_length: 13
v_call: TRBV2
d_call: .
j_call: TRBJ2-7
clone_size: .
cdr3_nt: TGTGCCAGCAGTGAAATCGGCGGGGACGAGCAGTACTTC
cdr3_aa: CASSEIGGDEQYF

cdr3_length: 13
v_call: TRBV29-1
d_call: .
j_call: TRBJ1-1
clone_size: .
cdr3_nt: TGCAGCGTTTCAGAATCCATGAACACTGAAGCTTTCTTT
cdr3_aa: CSVSESMNTEAFF

cdr3_length: 20
v_call: TRBV4-2
d_call: TRBD2
j_call: TRBJ2-3
clone_size: .
cdr3_nt: TGTGCCAGCAGCCAAGTCGCAGGTCTAGCGGGAGCCTCTAGCACAGATACGCAGTATTTT
cdr3_aa: CASSQVAGLAGASSTDTQYF

cdr3_length: 14
v_call: TRBV5-5
d_call: TRBD1
j_call: TRBJ1-4
clone_size: .
cdr3_nt: TGTGCCAGCAGCCCGACAGGGCATCGAGAAAAACTGTTTTTT
cdr3_aa: CASSPTGHREKLFF

cdr3_length: 17
v_call: TRBV6-1
d_call: .
j_call: TRBJ1-1
clone_size: .
cdr3_nt: TGTGCCAGCAGTGCCAAGAGACCGGGGGGGGCGGGCACTGAAGCTTTCTTT
cdr3_aa: CASSAKRPGGAGTEAFF

cdr3_length: 15
v_call: TRBV6-5
d_call: TRBD1
j_call: TRBJ2-7
clone_size: .
cdr3_nt: TGTGCCAGCAGCCGATCCGGGACAGGGGGCTACGAGCAGTACTTC
cdr3_aa: CASSRSGTGGYEQYF

cdr3_length: 14
v_call: TRBV28
d_call: .
j_call: TRBJ2-1
clone_size: .
cdr3_nt: TGTGCCAGCTTACCGGGTAGCTCCTACAATGAGCAGTTCTTC
cdr3_aa: CASLPGSSYNEQFF

cdr3_length: 14
v_call: TRBV5-1
d_call: .
j_call: TRBJ1-5
clone_size: .
cdr3_nt: TGCGCCAGCAGCCCGGAGGGAGGGGCTCAGCCCCAGCATTTT
cdr3_aa: CASSPEGGAQPQHF

cdr3_length: 19
v_call: TRBV6-1
d_call: .
j_call: TRBJ1-5
clone_size: .
cdr3_nt: TGTGCCAGCAGTGGTTTCGGTGGCAGGGTGATCTATAGCAATCAGCCCCAGCATTTT
cdr3_aa: CASSGFGGRVIYSNQPQHF

cdr3_length: 12
v_call: TRBV5-6
d_call: .
j_call: TRBJ2-1
clone_size: .
cdr3_nt: TGTGCCAGCAGCCCGGGTTCAGGCGAGCAGTTCTTC
cdr3_aa: CASSPGSGEQFF

cdr3_length: 11
v_call: TRBV7-9
d_call: .
j_call: TRBJ1-2
clone_size: .
cdr3_nt: TGTGCCAGCAGCTTATCCGGTGGCTACACCTTC
cdr3_aa: CASSLSGGYTF

cdr3_length: 14
v_call: TRBV2
d_call: .
j_call: TRBJ1-2
clone_size: .
cdr3_nt: TGTGCCAGCAGTGGGGGGGGCGCAAATTATGGCTACACCTTC
cdr3_aa: CASSGGGANYGYTF

cdr3_length: 14
v_call: TRBV7-2
d_call: .
j_call: TRBJ2-1
clone_size: once
cdr3_nt: TGTGCCAGCAGCCTGACAGGTCGTCCAGGTGAGCAGTTCTTC
cdr3_aa: CASSLTGRPGEQFF

cdr3_length: 15
v_call: TRBV4-1
d_call: .
j_call: TRBJ1-5
clone_size: .
cdr3_nt: TGCGCCAGCAGCCCACAGGGCATTAGCAATCAGCCCCAGCATTTT
cdr3_aa: CASSPQGISNQPQHF

cdr3_length: 12
v_call: TRBV6-5
d_call: .
j_call: TRBJ2-7
clone_size: .
cdr3_nt: TGTGCCAGCAGTCGGCAGCACTACGAGCAGTACTTC
cdr3_aa: CASSRQHYEQYF

cdr3_length: 14
v_call: TRBV4-1
d_call: .
j_call: TRBJ2-3
clone_size: .
cdr3_nt: TGCGCCAGCAGCCAAGATACCTCGAAAGATACGCAGTATTTT
cdr3_aa: CASSQDTSKDTQYF

cdr3_length: 14
v_call: TRBV7-9
d_call: .
j_call: TRBJ1-4
clone_size: .
cdr3_nt: TGTGCCAGCAGCCCGAGATCGGAAAATGAAAAACTGTTTTTT
cdr3_aa: CASSPRSENEKLFF

cdr3_length: 16
v_call: TRBV7-9
d_call: TRBD2
j_call: TRBJ2-3
clone_size: .
cdr3_nt: TGTGCCAGCAGCTCCCAAATAGCGGGAGGGCCCGATACGCAGTATTTT
cdr3_aa: CASSSQIAGGPDTQYF

cdr3_length: 14
v_call: TRBV5-1
d_call: .
j_call: TRBJ1-2
clone_size: few
cdr3_nt: TGCGCCAGCAGCGACTTACAGGGACGGTCTGGCTACACCTTC
cdr3_aa: CASSDLQGRSGYTF

cdr3_length: 13
v_call: TRBV9
d_call: .
j_call: TRBJ2-1
clone_size: once
cdr3_nt: TGTGCCAGCAGCTTAACCCTTGGCAATGAGCAGTTCTTC
cdr3_aa: CASSLTLGNEQFF

cdr3_length: 15
v_call: TRBV9
d_call: TRBD2
j_call: TRBJ2-2
clone_size: .
cdr3_nt: TGTGCCAGCAGCGTAGAAGCGGGAGGGACCGGGGAGCTGTTTTTT
cdr3_aa: CASSVEAGGTGELFF

cdr3_length: 11
v_call: TRBV5-6
d_call: .
j_call: TRBJ2-3
clone_size: .
cdr3_nt: TGTGCCAGCAGCTGGGGCTCGCTTCTGTATTTT
cdr3_aa: CASSWGSLLYF

cdr3_length: 11
v_call: TRBV11-2
d_call: .
j_call: TRBJ1-1
clone_size: .
cdr3_nt: TGTGCCAGCAGCTTGGCTACAGGGGCTTTCTTT
cdr3_aa: CASSLATGAFF

cdr3_length: 19
v_call: TRBV6-4
d_call: TRBD1
j_call: TRBJ1-5
clone_size: .
cdr3_nt: TGTGCCAGCAGTGACTCCCATGGACAGGGGCGTTTCGGCAATCAGCCCCAGCATTTT
cdr3_aa: CASSDSHGQGRFGNQPQHF